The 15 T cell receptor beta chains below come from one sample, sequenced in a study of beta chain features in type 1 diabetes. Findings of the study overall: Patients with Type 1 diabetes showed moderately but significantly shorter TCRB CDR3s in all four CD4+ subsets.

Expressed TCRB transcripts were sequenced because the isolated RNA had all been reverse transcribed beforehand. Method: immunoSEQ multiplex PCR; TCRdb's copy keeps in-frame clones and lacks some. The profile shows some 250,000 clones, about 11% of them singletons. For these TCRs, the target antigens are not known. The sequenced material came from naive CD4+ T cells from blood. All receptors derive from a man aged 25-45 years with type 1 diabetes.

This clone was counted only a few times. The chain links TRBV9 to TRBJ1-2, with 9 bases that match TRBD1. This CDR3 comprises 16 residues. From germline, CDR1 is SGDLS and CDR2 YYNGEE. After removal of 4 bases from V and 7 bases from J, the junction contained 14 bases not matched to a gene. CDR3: CASSPHRRQGVSGYTF. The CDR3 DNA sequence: TGTGCCAGCAGCCCCCATCGTAGACAGGGGGTGTCTGGCTACACCTTC.

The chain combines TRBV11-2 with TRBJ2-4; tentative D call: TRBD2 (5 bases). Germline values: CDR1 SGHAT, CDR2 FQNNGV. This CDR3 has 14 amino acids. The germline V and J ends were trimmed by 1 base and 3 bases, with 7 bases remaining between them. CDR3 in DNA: TGTGCCAGCAGCTTAGCGGGGAACAAAAACATTCAGTACTTC. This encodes CASSLAGNKNIQYF.

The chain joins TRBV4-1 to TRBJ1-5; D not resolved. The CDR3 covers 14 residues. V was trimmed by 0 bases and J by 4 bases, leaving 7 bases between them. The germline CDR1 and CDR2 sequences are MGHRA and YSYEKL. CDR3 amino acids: CASSQDSLNQPQHF. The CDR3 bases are TGCGCCAGCAGCCAAGATAGTTTAAATCAGCCCCAGCATTTT.

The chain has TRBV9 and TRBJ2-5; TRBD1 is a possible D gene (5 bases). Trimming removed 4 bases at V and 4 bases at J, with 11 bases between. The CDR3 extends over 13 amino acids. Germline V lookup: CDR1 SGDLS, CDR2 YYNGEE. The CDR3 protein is CASSPGFTETQYF. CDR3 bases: TGTGCCAGCAGCCCAGGGTTTACAGAGACCCAGTACTTC. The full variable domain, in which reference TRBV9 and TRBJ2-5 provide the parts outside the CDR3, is DSGVTQTPKHLITATGQRVTLRCSPRSGDLSVYWYQQSLDQGLQFLIQYYNGEERAKGNILERFSAQQFPDLHSELNLSSLELGDSALYFCASSPGFTETQYFGPGTRLLVL.

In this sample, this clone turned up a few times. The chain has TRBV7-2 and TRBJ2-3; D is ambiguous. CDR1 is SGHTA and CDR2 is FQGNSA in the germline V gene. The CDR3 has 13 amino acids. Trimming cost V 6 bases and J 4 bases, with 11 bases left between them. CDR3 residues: CASSLSRPDTQYF. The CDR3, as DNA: TGTGCCAGCAGTCTAAGCCGTCCAGATACGCAGTATTTT.

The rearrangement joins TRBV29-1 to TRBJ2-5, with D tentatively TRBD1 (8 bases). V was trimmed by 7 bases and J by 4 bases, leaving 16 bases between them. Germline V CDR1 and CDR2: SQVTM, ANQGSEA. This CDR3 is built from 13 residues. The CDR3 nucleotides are TGCAGCGCCGGACAGGGCGGGGGAGAGACCCAGTACTTC. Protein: CSAGQGGGETQYF. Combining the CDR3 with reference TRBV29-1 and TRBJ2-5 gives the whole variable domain SAVISQKPSRDICQRGTSLTIQCQVDSQVTMMFWYRQQPGQSLTLIATANQGSEATYESGFVIDKFPISRPNLTFSTLTVSNMSPEDSSIYLCSAGQGGGETQYFGPGTRLLVL.

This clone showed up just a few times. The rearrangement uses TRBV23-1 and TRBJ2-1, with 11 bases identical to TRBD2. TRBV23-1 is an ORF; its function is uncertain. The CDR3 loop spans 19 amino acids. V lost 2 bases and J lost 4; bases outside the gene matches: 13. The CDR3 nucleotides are TGCGCCAGCAGTCAACCGGGAAGCGGGACTAGCGGAACTTACAATGAGCAGTTCTTC. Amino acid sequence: CASSQPGSGTSGTYNEQFF.

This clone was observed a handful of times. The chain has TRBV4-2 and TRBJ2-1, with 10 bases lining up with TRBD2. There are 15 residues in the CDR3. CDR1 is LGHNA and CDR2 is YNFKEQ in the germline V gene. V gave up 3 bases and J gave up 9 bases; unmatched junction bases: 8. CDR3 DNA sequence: TGTGCCAGCAGCCAGTACGGGACTAGCGATCCTGAGCAGTTCTTC. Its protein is CASSQYGTSDPEQFF.

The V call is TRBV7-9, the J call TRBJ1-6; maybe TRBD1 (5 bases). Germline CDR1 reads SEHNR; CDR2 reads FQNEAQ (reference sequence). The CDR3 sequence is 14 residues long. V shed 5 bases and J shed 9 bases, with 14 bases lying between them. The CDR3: CASSLPWGGSPLHF. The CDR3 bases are TGTGCCAGCAGCCTCCCGTGGGGGGGTTCACCCCTCCACTTT.

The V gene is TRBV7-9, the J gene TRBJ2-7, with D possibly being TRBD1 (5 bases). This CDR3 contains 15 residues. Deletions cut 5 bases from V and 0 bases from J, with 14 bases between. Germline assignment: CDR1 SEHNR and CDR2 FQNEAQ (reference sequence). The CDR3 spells CASSRGTGYSYEQYF. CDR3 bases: TGTGCCAGCAGCAGAGGAACAGGATACTCCTACGAGCAGTACTTC.

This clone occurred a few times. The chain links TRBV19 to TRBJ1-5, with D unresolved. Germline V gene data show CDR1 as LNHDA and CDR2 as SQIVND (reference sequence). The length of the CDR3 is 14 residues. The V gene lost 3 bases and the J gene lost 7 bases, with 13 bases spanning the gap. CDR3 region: CASSMYQGGQPQHF. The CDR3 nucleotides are TGTGCCAGTAGTATGTATCAAGGCGGGCAGCCCCAGCATTTT. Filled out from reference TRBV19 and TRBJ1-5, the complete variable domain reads DGGITQSPKYLFRKEGQNVTLSCEQNLNHDAMYWYRQDPGQGLRLIYYSQIVNDFQKGDIAEGYSVSREKKESFPLTVTSAQKNPTAFYLCASSMYQGGQPQHFGDGTRLSIL.

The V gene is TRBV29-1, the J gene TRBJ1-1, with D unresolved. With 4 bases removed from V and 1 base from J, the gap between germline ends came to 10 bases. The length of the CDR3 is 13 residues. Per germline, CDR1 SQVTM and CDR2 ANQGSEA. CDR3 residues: CSVVGRTNTEAFF. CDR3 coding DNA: TGCAGCGTTGTTGGCCGTACGAACACTGAAGCTTTCTTT. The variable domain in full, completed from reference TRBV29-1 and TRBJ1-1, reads SAVISQKPSRDICQRGTSLTIQCQVDSQVTMMFWYRQQPGQSLTLIATANQGSEATYESGFVIDKFPISRPNLTFSTLTVSNMSPEDSSIYLCSVVGRTNTEAFFGQGTRLTVV.

CDR3 sequence (DNA): TGTGCCAGCAGCCGTAATCCGGGGGGGCGAAATGAGCAGTTCTTC. Residues: CASSRNPGGRNEQFF. V gene TRBV4-2 combines with J gene TRBJ2-1; TRBD2 matches 8 bases. Trimming cost V 4 bases and J 7 bases; bases outside gene matches: 9. Germline assignment: CDR1 LGHNA and CDR2 YNFKEQ. This CDR3 is 15 amino acids long.

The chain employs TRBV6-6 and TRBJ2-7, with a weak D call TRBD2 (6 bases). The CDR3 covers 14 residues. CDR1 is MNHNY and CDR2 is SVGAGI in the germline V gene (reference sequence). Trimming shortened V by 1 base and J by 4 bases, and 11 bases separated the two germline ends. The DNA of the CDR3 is TGTGCCAGCAGTTACTACCGGGGGAGGTACGAGCAGTACTTC. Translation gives CASSYYRGRYEQYF.

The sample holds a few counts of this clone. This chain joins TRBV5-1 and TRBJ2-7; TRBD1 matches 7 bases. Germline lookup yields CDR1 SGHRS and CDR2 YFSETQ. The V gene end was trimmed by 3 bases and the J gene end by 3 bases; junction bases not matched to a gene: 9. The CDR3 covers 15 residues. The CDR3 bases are TGCGCCAGCAGCTCTACCCCAGGGGGAGTCTACGAGCAGTACTTC. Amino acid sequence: CASSSTPGGVYEQYF.